A selection of T cell receptor beta chains follows, all from one sample in a study of identical twins. TCRdb independently ran MiXCR on the 5' RACE reads; one entry per CDR3 protein. The sample lists about 690,000 distinct CDR3 sequences, 5.5% to 7.5% occurring once. Material: naive T cells sorted from blood. The source of these receptors is a young man in good health. Each CDR3 is given with its conserved first and last residue. The D gene is left open where the match is weak. A row's size may be missing; if present it is once, few, many or a size class.

J gene: TRBJ1-1; clone size: many; D gene: -; V gene: TRBV10-3; CDR3 protein: CAISEYGGVNTEAFF; CDR3 DNA: TGTGCCATCAGTGAGTATGGGGGGGTGAACACTGAAGCTTTCTTT
J gene: TRBJ2-3; clone size: -; D gene: TRBD2; V gene: TRBV18; CDR3 protein: CASSFGLVQLTDTQYF; CDR3 DNA: TGTGCCAGCTCATTCGGACTAGTCCAGTTGACAGATACGCAGTATTTT
J gene: TRBJ2-3; clone size: many; D gene: -; V gene: TRBV12-3/TRBV12-4; CDR3 protein: CASSLPGRRTDTQYF; CDR3 DNA: TGTGCCAGCAGTTTACCGGGTCGACGCACAGATACGCAGTATTTT
J gene: TRBJ2-3; clone size: -; D gene: TRBD2; V gene: TRBV20-1; CDR3 protein: CSASLLAGVPDTQYF; CDR3 DNA: TGCAGTGCTAGCTTACTAGCGGGAGTTCCAGATACGCAGTATTTT
J gene: TRBJ1-2; clone size: many; D gene: TRBD1; V gene: TRBV5-1; CDR3 protein: CASSIDRVSDRGYTF; CDR3 DNA: TGCGCCAGCAGCATAGACAGGGTATCTGATCGTGGCTACACCTTC
J gene: TRBJ1-5; clone size: many; D gene: TRBD1; V gene: TRBV24-1; CDR3 protein: CATSETGQNQPQHF; CDR3 DNA: TGTGCCACCAGTGAGACAGGGCAAAATCAGCCCCAGCATTTT
J gene: TRBJ1-2; clone size: -; D gene: -; V gene: TRBV12-3/TRBV12-4; CDR3 protein: CASGTSDLYGYTF; CDR3 DNA: TGTGCCAGCGGAACCTCGGACCTTTATGGCTACACCTTC
J gene: TRBJ2-1; clone size: many; D gene: -; V gene: TRBV5-1; CDR3 protein: CASRMDPSSYNEQFF; CDR3 DNA: TGCGCCAGCAGGATGGACCCGAGCTCCTACAATGAGCAGTTCTTC
J gene: TRBJ2-1; clone size: many; D gene: TRBD2; V gene: TRBV6-2/TRBV6-3; CDR3 protein: CASSLGLAGVGEQFF; CDR3 DNA: TGTGCCAGCAGCCTGGGACTAGCGGGAGTCGGTGAGCAGTTCTTC
J gene: TRBJ2-3; clone size: many; D gene: TRBD1; V gene: TRBV7-9; CDR3 protein: CASSERTGRTDTQYF; CDR3 DNA: TGTGCCAGCAGTGAGCGGACAGGACGCACAGATACGCAGTATTTT
J gene: TRBJ2-5; clone size: few; D gene: TRBD1; V gene: TRBV29-1; CDR3 protein: CSDRTGTQTQYF; CDR3 DNA: TGCAGCGACAGGACAGGGACGCAGACCCAGTACTTC
J gene: TRBJ1-2; clone size: many; D gene: -; V gene: TRBV12-3/TRBV12-4; CDR3 protein: CASSLAHGIGQGYTF; CDR3 DNA: TGTGCCAGCAGTTTAGCGCACGGAATCGGTCAAGGCTACACCTTC
J gene: TRBJ2-3; clone size: -; D gene: -; V gene: TRBV7-6; CDR3 protein: CASSSPGGRTDTQYF; CDR3 DNA: TGTGCCAGCAGCTCCCCTGGGGGTCGCACAGATACGCAGTATTTT
J gene: TRBJ1-1; clone size: -; D gene: TRBD1; V gene: TRBV4-1; CDR3 protein: CASSLGQTIHDTEAFF; CDR3 DNA: TGCGCCAGCAGCTTGGGACAGACCATACATGACACTGAAGCTTTCTTT
J gene: TRBJ2-7; clone size: many; D gene: -; V gene: TRBV20-1; CDR3 protein: CSAGVVDEDYEQYF; CDR3 DNA: TGCAGTGCCGGGGTGGTGGACGAAGACTACGAGCAGTACTTC
J gene: TRBJ1-1; clone size: many; D gene: -; V gene: TRBV12-3/TRBV12-4; CDR3 protein: CASIPTGGTEAFF; CDR3 DNA: TGTGCCAGCATCCCTACTGGGGGCACTGAAGCTTTCTTT
J gene: TRBJ1-4; clone size: many; D gene: -; V gene: TRBV25-1; CDR3 protein: CASSETFMSEKLFF; CDR3 DNA: TGTGCCAGCAGTGAAACCTTTATGTCCGAAAAACTGTTTTTT
J gene: TRBJ1-5; clone size: many; D gene: -; V gene: TRBV18; CDR3 protein: CASSLDTFNQPQHF; CDR3 DNA: TGTGCCAGCTCACTAGACACCTTCAATCAGCCCCAGCATTTT
J gene: TRBJ2-1; clone size: many; D gene: -; V gene: TRBV5-1; CDR3 protein: CASSFEGTHNEQFF; CDR3 DNA: TGCGCCAGCAGCTTTGAGGGGACGCACAATGAGCAGTTCTTC
J gene: TRBJ2-1; clone size: -; D gene: TRBD2; V gene: TRBV5-4; CDR3 protein: CASSLMGSRAVSSGRAYNEQFF; CDR3 DNA: TGTGCCAGCAGCTTGATGGGTTCAAGGGCCGTAAGTAGCGGGAGGGCCTACAATGAGCAGTTCTTC
J gene: TRBJ2-6; clone size: many; D gene: -; V gene: TRBV6-1; CDR3 protein: CASGGQGFFSGANVLTF; CDR3 DNA: TGTGCCAGTGGGGGGCAGGGGTTCTTTTCTGGGGCCAACGTCCTGACTTTC
J gene: TRBJ2-5; clone size: -; D gene: TRBD2; V gene: TRBV10-2; CDR3 protein: CASSESSQREGTETQYF; CDR3 DNA: TGCGCCAGCAGTGAGTCGTCTCAGCGGGAGGGTACTGAGACCCAGTACTTC
J gene: TRBJ2-5; clone size: few; D gene: TRBD1; V gene: TRBV6-5; CDR3 protein: CASSSLGQAVRETQYF; CDR3 DNA: TGTGCCAGCAGTTCCCTGGGACAGGCCGTTCGGGAGACCCAGTACTTC
J gene: TRBJ2-6; clone size: -; D gene: -; V gene: TRBV7-9; CDR3 protein: CASSSGHFSGANVLTF; CDR3 DNA: TGTGCCAGCAGCTCCGGACACTTCTCTGGGGCCAACGTCCTGACTTTC
J gene: TRBJ2-2; clone size: many; D gene: -; V gene: TRBV7-2; CDR3 protein: CASRHARGLNTGELFF; CDR3 DNA: TGTGCCAGCAGACATGCCCGGGGATTAAACACCGGGGAGCTGTTTTTT
J gene: TRBJ1-1; clone size: many; D gene: -; V gene: TRBV19; CDR3 protein: CASSIRGSHGVAFF; CDR3 DNA: TGTGCCAGTAGTATACGGGGCTCCCATGGCGTGGCTTTCTTT
J gene: TRBJ2-1; clone size: many; D gene: TRBD2; V gene: TRBV20-1; CDR3 protein: CSASRLAGGSEQFF; CDR3 DNA: TGCAGTGCTAGTAGACTAGCGGGAGGTTCAGAGCAGTTCTTC
J gene: TRBJ2-1; clone size: many; D gene: TRBD2; V gene: TRBV6-2/TRBV6-3; CDR3 protein: CASSVLALSYNEQFF; CDR3 DNA: TGTGCCAGCAGCGTACTAGCGCTTTCCTACAATGAGCAGTTCTTC
J gene: TRBJ1-1; clone size: -; D gene: -; V gene: TRBV7-9; CDR3 protein: CASKLAGRGLNTEAFF; CDR3 DNA: TGTGCCAGCAAGTTAGCAGGGAGGGGCTTGAACACTGAAGCTTTCTTT
J gene: TRBJ1-2; clone size: -; D gene: -; V gene: TRBV11-3; CDR3 protein: CASSHGRSYGYTF; CDR3 DNA: TGTGCCAGCAGCCATGGACGGTCTTATGGCTACACCTTC
J gene: TRBJ2-5; clone size: few; D gene: TRBD2; V gene: TRBV5-1; CDR3 protein: CASSLGGSRWGETQYF; CDR3 DNA: TGCGCCAGCAGCTTAGGCGGGAGCCGATGGGGAGAGACCCAGTACTTC
J gene: TRBJ2-2; clone size: many; D gene: TRBD2; V gene: TRBV9; CDR3 protein: CASERTSGHTGELFF; CDR3 DNA: TGTGCCAGCGAGAGGACTAGCGGGCACACCGGGGAGCTGTTTTTT